The entry below gives a single TCR beta chain sequence along with its context. This sample was taken from a study of blood T cell repertoires in COVID-19. Original handling: Estimated nucleated cell counts came from reference gene primer amplification. The data were produced by immunoSEQ multiplex PCR, yet TCRdb's version contains in-frame clones alone and is incomplete. For V, J and clone size, that table is used; D and trimming come from the DNA. The data show under 85,000 clones, with roughly four fifths seen just once and 13% held by the top ten. This CDR3 region has 15 residues. CDR1 is SGHNT and CDR2 is YYREEE in the germline V gene (reference sequence). With 0 bases clipped from V and 6 bases from J, the junction kept 5 bases outside the gene matches. Followed over time, Seattle patients had been enrolled while infection was active.

V usage is TRBV5-4 and J usage is TRBJ2-3, with 9 bases matching TRBD2. The sequenced material came from peripheral blood. The origin of this receptor is a man over 45 with COVID-19, enrolled during active disease. DNA for the CDR3: TGTGCCAGCAGCTTGGCAAGCGGGGGGTACGATACGCAGTATTTT. This codes for CASSLASGGYDTQYF.